This T cell receptor beta chain is from a study of T cell responses to AZD1222 COVID-19 vaccine. TCRdb's table, derived via immunoSEQ multiplex PCR, lists solely in-frame clones and lacks some. The sample yields about 180,000 clones, about 86% seen once. Concerning this clone: Its antigen is not identified.

Study findings and constraints: Reportedly, nearly half the spike-specific TCRs target unmutated variant regions.

CDR3 length: 17 amino acids. The chain uses TRBV21-1 and TRBJ2-7. TRBV21-1 is described as a pseudogene. The input for sequencing was peripheral blood, taken 28 days after the second AZD1222 dose. This clonotype was sampled from an adult who received the AZD1222 COVID-19 vaccine. Here the CDR3 reads CASSKVGRQISSYEQYF. The CDR3 nucleotides read TGTGCCAGCAGCAAAGTGGGACGGCAAATAAGCTCCTACGAGCAGTACTTC.